The 9 T cell receptor beta chains in this list originate from one sample, sequenced in a study of T cells after yellow fever vaccination. TCRdb fed the 5' RACE reads into MiXCR, producing one record per CDR3 protein. The table records approximately 140,000 distinct CDR3 sequences, over 7% of them present only once. The sequencing used CD4+ T cells sorted from PBMCs, collected 5 days after the yellow fever booster vaccination. The source is a man in his thirties or forties who received the YFV17D yellow fever vaccine.

This clonotype was picked up many times. The chain joins TRBV7-9 to TRBJ1-1; D uncertain. The V and J ends lost 5 bases and 10 bases respectively, with 11 bases between them. The CDR3 sequence is 11 residues long. Germline V lookup: CDR1 SEHNR, CDR2 FQNEAQ (reference sequence). CDR3 protein: CASSPRLGAFF. The DNA for the CDR3 is TGTGCCAGCAGCCCACGACTGGGAGCTTTCTTT.

This clonotype was seen many times. CDR3 coding DNA: TGTGCCAGCATAGGGAGGGTTAGTGGAGATACGCAGTATTTT. It yields the protein CASIGRVSGDTQYF. The chain couples TRBV2 to TRBJ2-3, with TRBD2 matching over 7 bases. V was pared by 7 bases and J by 5 bases, with 9 bases of the junction left unmatched. The CDR3 runs 14 residues. Germline values: CDR1 SNHLY, CDR2 FYNNEI. The full variable domain, with the rest looked up from reference TRBV2 and TRBJ2-3, is EPEVTQTPSHQVTQMGQEVILRCVPISNHLYFYWYRQILGQKVEFLVSFYNNEISEKSEIFDDQFSVERPDGSNFTLKIRSTKLEDSAMYFCASIGRVSGDTQYFGPGTRLTVL.

V usage is TRBV20-1 and J usage is TRBJ2-6; possible D gene TRBD1, 6 bases. CDR1 and CDR2 from the germline V gene are DFQATT and SNEGSKA (reference sequence). V dropped 3 bases and J dropped 11 bases, with 20 bases sitting between them. The CDR3 consists of 15 residues. The CDR3 nucleotides read TGCAGTGCTAGTTTCGCGCAAAGGGGGTCGCACGTCCTGACTTTC. Encoded protein: CSASFAQRGSHVLTF.

This clonotype was picked up many times. The genes are TRBV28 and TRBJ2-3; D is possibly TRBD1 (6 bases). This CDR3 has 13 amino acids. V was trimmed by 3 bases and J by 8 bases, leaving 12 bases between them. The germline V gene has CDR1 MDHEN and CDR2 SYDVKM. The CDR3 protein is CASSFLQGGTQYF. Here the CDR3 DNA reads TGTGCCAGCAGTTTCCTACAGGGTGGTACGCAGTATTTT.

This clonotype was observed many times. The chain is built from TRBV20-1 and TRBJ2-7; 13 nucleotides align to TRBD2. The CDR3 has 19 amino acids. The trim removed 5 bases at V and 2 bases at J, leaving 18 bases unmatched. Germline loops: CDR1 DFQATT, CDR2 SNEGSKA (reference sequence). The CDR3 nucleotides are TGCAGTGCTCCCACAGGACTACTAGCGGGAGGGCCCAGTACCTACGAGCAGTACTTC. This gives the protein CSAPTGLLAGGPSTYEQYF.

This clonotype came up many times. The J gene is TRBJ2-5, the V gene TRBV5-1, with D perhaps matching TRBD1 or TRBD2 (6 bases each). Trimming removed 4 bases from V and 10 bases from J, with 17 bases in between. The CDR3 has 13 amino acids. Germline CDR1 reads SGHRS; CDR2 reads YFSETQ. CDR3 in DNA: TGCGCCAGCAGCATAATACAGGGAGGCGGCCAGTACTTC. Its translation is CASSIIQGGGQYF.

There are many counts of this clonotype. The chain uses TRBV5-1 and TRBJ2-3; 10 bases are shared with TRBD2. Trimming took 4 bases from V and 1 from J; bases not matched to a gene: 3. CDR3 length: 15 amino acids. Germline V gene lookup returns CDR1 SGHRS and CDR2 YFSETQ. The CDR3 DNA follows: TGCGCCAGCAGCGTGACTAGCGGGCGCACAGATACGCAGTATTTT. It codes for CASSVTSGRTDTQYF.

This clonotype was recorded many times. V is TRBV4-3 and J is TRBJ1-5; tentatively, D is TRBD1 (6 bases). The CDR3 is made up of 17 amino acids. V lost 3 bases to trimming and J lost 1 base, with 16 bases between them. Germline lookup yields CDR1 LGHNA and CDR2 YSLEER. The CDR3 region is CASSQDLTGRSNQPQHF. The CDR3 DNA follows: TGCGCCAGCAGCCAGGACCTTACAGGGAGAAGCAATCAGCCCCAGCATTTT.

The sample holds many counts of this clonotype. The chain employs TRBV29-1 and TRBJ2-7; weak D call: TRBD2 (6 bases). Per the germline V gene, CDR1 is SQVTM and CDR2 is ANQGSEA. The CDR3 loop spans 14 amino acids. The germline V and J ends were trimmed by 6 bases and 3 bases, with 18 bases remaining between them. The DNA of the CDR3 is TGCAGCGTCCCCGCCGGGGCGGGAAACTACGAGCAGTACTTC. It codes for CSVPAGAGNYEQYF.